A selection of T cell receptor beta chains follows, all from one sample in a study of response to subunit inactivated influenza vaccine. TCRdb analysed the RT-PCR reads with MiXCR anew, one entry per CDR3 protein. The profile shows about 520,000 distinct CDR3 sequences, 6% to 9% of them singletons. The material sequenced was PBMCs from blood, taken about 24 months after vaccination. The source is a man between 50 and 69 years old who received an inactivated influenza vaccine. CDR3s include the opening cysteine and the closing phenylalanine or tryptophan. D genes are given only for firm matches. Not all rows give a size; the values are once, few, many and, for expanded clones, a class.

v_call,clone_size,j_call,d_call,cdr3_aa,cdr3_nt
TRBV4-3,NA,TRBJ1-6,TRBD1,CASSHGDSSYNSPLHF,TGCGCCAGCAGCCACGGGGACAGCTCCTATAATTCACCCCTCCACTTT
TRBV5-1,few,TRBJ2-5,TRBD1,CASSAGTGSETQYF,TGCGCCAGCAGCGCCGGGACAGGGTCAGAGACCCAGTACTTC
TRBV20-1,NA,TRBJ2-7,TRBD1,CSASSPTGPGQYF,TGCAGTGCTAGTTCCCCGACAGGGCCGGGGCAGTACTTC
TRBV28,few,TRBJ2-4,NA,CASSRVGLVGKNIQYF,TGTGCCAGCAGTCGCGTGGGGTTGGTAGGCAAAAACATTCAGTACTTC
TRBV10-1,few,TRBJ2-1,NA,CASSESGARGNEQFF,TGCGCCAGCAGTGAGTCTGGTGCAAGGGGTAATGAGCAGTTCTTC
TRBV5-1,few,TRBJ2-2,NA,CASSLKPVTGPGELFF,TGCGCCAGCAGCTTGAAACCTGTCACGGGGCCCGGGGAGCTGTTTTTT
TRBV28,NA,TRBJ2-7,TRBD1,CASSSTGGNYEQYF,TGTGCCAGCAGTTCGACAGGGGGGAACTACGAGCAGTACTTC
TRBV6-2/TRBV6-3,many,TRBJ2-2,TRBD2,CASSSYRSGANTGELFF,TGTGCCAGCAGCAGTTACCGGAGCGGGGCGAACACCGGGGAGCTGTTTTTT
TRBV29-1,few,TRBJ2-7,NA,CSVTTTGVYEQYF,TGCAGCGTCACAACGACGGGGGTTTACGAGCAGTACTTC
TRBV10-3,few,TRBJ1-2,NA,CAISESIREGGYTF,TGTGCCATCAGTGAGTCGATAAGGGAGGGCGGCTACACCTTC
TRBV9,NA,TRBJ2-5,NA,CASSVGQSRGIQETQYF,TGTGCCAGCAGCGTAGGTCAGAGCCGAGGGATCCAAGAGACCCAGTACTTC
TRBV5-5,NA,TRBJ2-1,NA,CASSLRHYNEQFF,TGTGCCAGCAGCTTAAGACACTACAATGAGCAGTTCTTC
TRBV3-1,many,TRBJ2-7,NA,CASSQEGARKNYEQYF,TGTGCCAGCAGCCAAGAGGGTGCACGGAAAAACTACGAGCAGTACTTC
TRBV7-6,NA,TRBJ2-3,NA,CASSSSVSTDTQYF,TGTGCCAGCAGCTCGTCAGTAAGCACAGATACGCAGTATTTT
TRBV4-2,NA,TRBJ1-3,NA,CASSLPDPRSGNTIYF,TGTGCCAGCAGCCTTCCGGATCCCCGCTCTGGAAACACCATATATTTT
TRBV2,NA,TRBJ1-5,TRBD1,CASSDPGQGARNQPQHF,TGTGCCAGCAGTGACCCGGGTCAGGGGGCTCGCAATCAGCCCCAGCATTTT
TRBV12-3/TRBV12-4,few,TRBJ1-5,NA,CASSLRQPQHF,TGTGCCAGCAGTTTACGGCAGCCCCAGCATTTT
TRBV20-1,NA,TRBJ2-7,TRBD2,CSAPRVAGDPYEQYF,TGCAGTGCTCCCCGGGTAGCGGGAGATCCCTACGAGCAGTACTTC
TRBV12-3/TRBV12-4,NA,TRBJ1-1,NA,CASSADITEAFF,TGTGCCAGCAGTGCGGACATTACGGAAGCTTTCTTT
TRBV15,few,TRBJ2-1,TRBD2,CATSRDGRGRYNEQFF,TGTGCCACCAGCAGGGACGGGCGGGGGAGGTACAATGAGCAGTTCTTC
TRBV6-1,few,TRBJ2-7,NA,CASRPRGQNSYEQYF,TGTGCCAGCAGACCGCGCGGGCAAAACTCCTACGAGCAGTACTTC
TRBV7-9,many,TRBJ1-1,NA,CASSLLTENTEAFF,TGTGCCAGCAGCTTATTGACGGAGAACACTGAAGCTTTCTTT
TRBV20-1,many,TRBJ2-5,NA,CSARDLPGIMETQYF,TGCAGTGCTAGAGATTTGCCAGGGATTATGGAGACCCAGTACTTC
TRBV7-9,few,TRBJ1-6,NA,CASSLQGFDSPLHF,TGTGCCAGCAGCCTTCAAGGGTTTGATTCACCCCTCCACTTT
TRBV15,NA,TRBJ2-5,TRBD1,CATSSPTGGRLGQETQYF,TGTGCCACCAGCAGTCCGACAGGGGGCCGGTTGGGCCAAGAGACCCAGTACTTC
TRBV6-5,many,TRBJ1-4,NA,CASSYRGGGEKLFF,TGTGCCAGCAGTTACCGAGGTGGGGGCGAAAAACTGTTTTTT
TRBV9,few,TRBJ2-3,TRBD2,CASSVRGSPTDTQYF,TGTGCCAGCAGCGTACGCGGGAGCCCCACAGATACGCAGTATTTT
TRBV7-9,few,TRBJ1-3,NA,CASSKGPWDSGNTIYF,TGTGCCAGCAGCAAGGGACCGTGGGATTCCGGAAACACCATATATTTT
TRBV9,NA,TRBJ1-4,TRBD1,CASSVGTGTTSNEKLFF,TGTGCCAGCAGCGTAGGGACAGGGACCACTTCAAATGAAAAACTGTTTTTT
TRBV6-2/TRBV6-3,few,TRBJ2-4,NA,CASSSLDLVVAKNIQYF,TGTGCCAGCAGTTCTCTGGACCTAGTTGTAGCCAAAAACATTCAGTACTTC